Given below is one T cell receptor (beta chain) in context. The antigen is unknown. The study ran its PCR with 60 Vbeta and 13 Jbeta primers. TCRdb keeps only in-frame clones here, not all; method: immunoSEQ multiplex PCR. The table lists about 170,000 clones, approximately 72% of them singletons. The data derive from a study of cytomegalovirus exposure and HLA in healthy donors. The wider study: Approximately 85 million unique TCRs from HLA-typed donors were held in an early release of data. The study, taken as a whole, reports: Accurate HLA-A and HLA-B prediction from TCR beta sequences was reported for most subjects.

V lost 4 bases, J lost 3 bases, and 15 bases lay in between. The germline V gene has CDR1 SGHRS and CDR2 YFSETQ. CDR3 size: 15 residues. The chain employs TRBV5-1 and TRBJ2-3, with D hard to call. The receptor was derived from a female donor in good health and CMV-seronegative. Sample: PBMCs. Here the CDR3 reads CASSPSVSPTDTQYF. The DNA of the CDR3 is TGCGCCAGCAGCCCATCTGTCAGTCCTACAGATACGCAGTATTTT. The complete variable domain, with remaining parts taken from reference TRBV5-1 and TRBJ2-3, reads KAGVTQTPRYLIKTRGQQVTLSCSPISGHRSVSWYQQTPGQGLQFLFEYFSETQRNKGNFPGRFSGRQFSNSRSEMNVSTLELGDSALYLCASSPSVSPTDTQYFGPGTRLTVL.